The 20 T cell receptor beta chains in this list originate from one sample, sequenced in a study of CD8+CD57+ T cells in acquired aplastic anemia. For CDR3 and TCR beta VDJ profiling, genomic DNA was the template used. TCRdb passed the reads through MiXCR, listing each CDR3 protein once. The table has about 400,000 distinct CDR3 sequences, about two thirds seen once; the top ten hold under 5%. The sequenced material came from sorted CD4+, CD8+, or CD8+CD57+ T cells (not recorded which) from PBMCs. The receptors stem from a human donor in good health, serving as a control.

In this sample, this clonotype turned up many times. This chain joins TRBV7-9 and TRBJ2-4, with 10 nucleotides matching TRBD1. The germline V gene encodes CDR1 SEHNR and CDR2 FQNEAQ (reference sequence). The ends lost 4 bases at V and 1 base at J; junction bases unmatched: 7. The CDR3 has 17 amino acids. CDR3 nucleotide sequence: TGTGCCAGCAGCTCCGGACAGGGGGTTATGGCCAAAAACATTCAGTACTTC. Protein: CASSSGQGVMAKNIQYF. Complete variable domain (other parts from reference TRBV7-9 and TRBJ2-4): DTGVSQNPRHKITKRGQNVTFRCDPISEHNRLYWYRQTLGQGPEFLTYFQNEAQLEKSRLLSDRFSAERPKGSFSTLEIQRTEQGDSAMYLCASSSGQGVMAKNIQYFGAGTRLSVL.

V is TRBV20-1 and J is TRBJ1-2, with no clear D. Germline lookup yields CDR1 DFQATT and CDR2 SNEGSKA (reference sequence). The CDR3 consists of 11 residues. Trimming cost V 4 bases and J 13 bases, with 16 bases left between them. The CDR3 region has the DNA TGCAGTGCTAACGTAAGCTACACCTTCACCTTC. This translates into CSANVSYTFTF.

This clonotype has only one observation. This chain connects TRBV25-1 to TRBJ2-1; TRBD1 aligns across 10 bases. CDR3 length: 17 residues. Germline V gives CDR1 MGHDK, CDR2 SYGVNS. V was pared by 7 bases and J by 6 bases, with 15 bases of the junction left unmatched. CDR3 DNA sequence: TGTGCCAGCATCGGGGGAGAGGTGACAGGGGGCCTCAATGAGCAGTTCTTC. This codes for CASIGGEVTGGLNEQFF.

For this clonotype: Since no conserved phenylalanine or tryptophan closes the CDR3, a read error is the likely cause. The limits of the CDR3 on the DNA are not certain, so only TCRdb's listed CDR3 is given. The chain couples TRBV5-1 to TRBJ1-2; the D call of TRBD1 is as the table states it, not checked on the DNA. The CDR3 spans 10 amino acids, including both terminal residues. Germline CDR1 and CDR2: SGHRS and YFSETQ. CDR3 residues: CASSLAGGDN.

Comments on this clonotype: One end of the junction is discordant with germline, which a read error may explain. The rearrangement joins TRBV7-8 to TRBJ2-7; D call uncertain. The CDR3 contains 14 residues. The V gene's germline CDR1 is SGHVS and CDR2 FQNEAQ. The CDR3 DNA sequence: TGCGCCAGCAGTGAACCCGCCGGCACAGATACGCAGTACTTC. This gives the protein CASSEPAGTDTQYF.

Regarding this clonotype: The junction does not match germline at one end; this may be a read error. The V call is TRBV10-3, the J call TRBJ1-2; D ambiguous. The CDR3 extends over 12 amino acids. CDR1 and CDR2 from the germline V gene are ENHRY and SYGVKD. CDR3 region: CAISKKAYGYTF. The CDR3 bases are TGCGCCATCAGTAAGAAGGCCTATGGCTACACCTTC.

CDR3 DNA: TGTGCCAGCAGCTTTAGGGGGATCGGGAATTCACCCCATTTT. Its protein is CASSFRGIGNSPHF. The V and J genes are TRBV7-3 and TRBJ1-5; D is possibly TRBD1 (6 bases). From germline, CDR1 is SGHTA and CDR2 FQGTGA. The CDR3 runs to 14 residues. V was trimmed by 3 bases and J by 16 bases, leaving 22 bases between them.

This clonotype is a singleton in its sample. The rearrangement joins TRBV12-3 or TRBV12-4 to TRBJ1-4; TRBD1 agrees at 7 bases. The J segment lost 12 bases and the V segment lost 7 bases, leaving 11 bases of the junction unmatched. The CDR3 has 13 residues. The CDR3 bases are TGTGCCAGCACCGTAACGGCAGGGGGGGAACTGTTTTTT. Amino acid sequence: CASTVTAGGELFF.

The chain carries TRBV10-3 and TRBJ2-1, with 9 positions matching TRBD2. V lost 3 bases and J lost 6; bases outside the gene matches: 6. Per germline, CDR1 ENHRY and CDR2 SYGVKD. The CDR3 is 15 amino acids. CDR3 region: CAISDVRGGGNEQFF. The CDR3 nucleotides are TGTGCCATCAGTGATGTGCGGGGGGGGGGCAATGAGCAGTTCTTC.

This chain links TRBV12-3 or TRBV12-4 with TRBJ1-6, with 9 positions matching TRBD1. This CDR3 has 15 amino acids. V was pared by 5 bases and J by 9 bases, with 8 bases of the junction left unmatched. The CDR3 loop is CASSTGGGIGSPLHF. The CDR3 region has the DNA TGTGCCAGCAGTACAGGGGGCGGAATCGGTTCACCCCTCCACTTT.

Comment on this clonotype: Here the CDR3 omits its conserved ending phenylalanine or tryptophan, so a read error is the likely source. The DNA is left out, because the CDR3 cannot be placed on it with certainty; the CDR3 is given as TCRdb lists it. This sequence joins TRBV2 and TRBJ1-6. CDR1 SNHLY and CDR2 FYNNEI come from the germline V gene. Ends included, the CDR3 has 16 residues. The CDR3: CASSVGLAHETQYFRP.

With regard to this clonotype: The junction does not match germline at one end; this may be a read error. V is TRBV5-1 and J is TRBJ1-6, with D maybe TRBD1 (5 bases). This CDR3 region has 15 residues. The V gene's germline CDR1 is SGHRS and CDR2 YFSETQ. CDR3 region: CATSMDVPGGSPLHF. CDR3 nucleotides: TGCGCCACCAGCATGGATGTACCGGGGGGATCACCCCTCCACTTT.

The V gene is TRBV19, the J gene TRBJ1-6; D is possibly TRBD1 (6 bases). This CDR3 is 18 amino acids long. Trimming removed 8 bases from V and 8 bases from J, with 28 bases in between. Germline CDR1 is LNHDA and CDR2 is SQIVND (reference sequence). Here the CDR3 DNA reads TGTGCCAGTGCTAAATCGGGGGGCGCATCGGCGGTTGATTCACCCCTCCACTTT. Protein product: CASAKSGGASAVDSPLHF. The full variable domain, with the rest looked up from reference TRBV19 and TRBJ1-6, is DGGITQSPKYLFRKEGQNVTLSCEQNLNHDAMYWYRQDPGQGLRLIYYSQIVNDFQKGDIAEGYSVSREKKESFPLTVTSAQKNPTAFYLCASAKSGGASAVDSPLHFGNGTRLTVT.

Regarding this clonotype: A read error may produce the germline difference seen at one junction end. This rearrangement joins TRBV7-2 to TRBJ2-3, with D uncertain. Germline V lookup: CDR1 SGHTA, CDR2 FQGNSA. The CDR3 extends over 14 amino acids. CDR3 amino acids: CASSLVSFTYTEYF. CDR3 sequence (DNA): TGTGCCAGCAGCCTGGTCAGTTTCACATATACGGAGTATTTT.

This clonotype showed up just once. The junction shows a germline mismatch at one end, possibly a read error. The CDR3 protein is CASSESDSGANDLTF. CDR3 bases: TGCGCCAGCAGTGAGAGCGACTCTGGGGCCAACGACCTGACTTTC. This chain uses TRBV10-1 with TRBJ2-6, with a tentative D call TRBD1 (5 bases). CDR1 and CDR2 from the germline V gene are WNHNN and SYGVQD (reference sequence). This CDR3 has 15 residues.

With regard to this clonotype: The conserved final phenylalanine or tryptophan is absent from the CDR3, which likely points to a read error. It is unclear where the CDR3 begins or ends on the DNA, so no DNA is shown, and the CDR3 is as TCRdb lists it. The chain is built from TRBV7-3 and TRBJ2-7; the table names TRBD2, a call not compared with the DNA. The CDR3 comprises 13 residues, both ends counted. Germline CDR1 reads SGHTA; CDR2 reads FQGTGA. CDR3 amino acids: CASSMQGGYTGEL.

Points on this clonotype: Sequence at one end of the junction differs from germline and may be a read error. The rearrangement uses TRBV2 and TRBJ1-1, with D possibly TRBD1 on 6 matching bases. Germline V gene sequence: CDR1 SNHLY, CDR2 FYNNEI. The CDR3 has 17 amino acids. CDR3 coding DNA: TGTGCCAGCATGGGGGGGCGGGGGCTCACCGACTCGCACACAGATACCTTT. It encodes CASMGGRGLTDSHTDTF. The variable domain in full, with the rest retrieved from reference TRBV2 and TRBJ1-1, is EPEVTQTPSHQVTQMGQEVILRCVPISNHLYFYWYRQILGQKVEFLVSFYNNEISEKSEIFDDQFSVERPDGSNFTLKIRSTKLEDSAMYFCASMGGRGLTDSHTDTFGQGTRLTVV.

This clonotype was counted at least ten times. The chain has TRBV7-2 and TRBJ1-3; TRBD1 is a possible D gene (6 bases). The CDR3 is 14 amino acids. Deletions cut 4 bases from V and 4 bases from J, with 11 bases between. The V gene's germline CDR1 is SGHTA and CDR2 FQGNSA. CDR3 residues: CASSSQGAGNTIYF. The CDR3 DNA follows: TGTGCCAGCAGCTCACAGGGCGCCGGAAACACCATATATTTT. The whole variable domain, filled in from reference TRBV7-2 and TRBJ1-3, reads GAGVSQSPSNKVTEKGKDVELRCDPISGHTALYWYRQSLGQGLEFLIYFQGNSAPDKSGLPSDRFSAERTGGSVSTLTIQRTQQEDSAVYLCASSSQGAGNTIYFGEGSWLTVV.

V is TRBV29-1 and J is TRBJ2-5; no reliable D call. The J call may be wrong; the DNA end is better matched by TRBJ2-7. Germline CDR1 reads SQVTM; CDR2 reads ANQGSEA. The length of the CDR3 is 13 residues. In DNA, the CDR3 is TGCAGCGTATCACCGACAACATCCTACGAGCAGTACTTC. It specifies CSVSPTTSYEQYF.

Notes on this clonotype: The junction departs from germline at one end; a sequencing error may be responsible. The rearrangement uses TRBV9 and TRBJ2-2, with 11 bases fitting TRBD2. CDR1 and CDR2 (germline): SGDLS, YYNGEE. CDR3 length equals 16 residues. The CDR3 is CASSQDSGGATGELFF. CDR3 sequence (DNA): TGTGCCAGCAGCCAAGATAGCGGGGGGGCAACCGGGGAGCTGTTCTTT.